A single sample is the source of the 15 T cell receptor beta chains below, sequenced in a study of cytomegalovirus exposure and HLA in healthy donors. 13 Jbeta primers and 60 Vbeta primers were used for the PCR. Clones were read by immunoSEQ multiplex PCR, and TCRdb kept only the in-frame ones, dropping some. The sample has fewer than 150,000 clones, and its top ten clones hold less than 3.5%. Sequenced material: PBMCs. Receptors were obtained from a man in his forties in good health and CMV-seronegative.

This chain uses TRBV7-2 with TRBJ1-2; 9 bases fit TRBD1. The CDR3 length is 14 residues. Per germline, CDR1 SGHTA and CDR2 FQGNSA. V gave up 4 bases and J gave up 8 bases; unmatched junction bases: 8. The CDR3 reads CASSSGTGWVGYTF. The CDR3 DNA sequence: TGTGCCAGCAGCTCCGGGACAGGGTGGGTCGGCTACACCTTC.

The CDR3 is CASSSPLAEAFF. CDR3 nucleotide sequence: TGTGCCAGCAGTTCCCCACTGGCTGAAGCTTTCTTT. The gene calls are TRBV6-5 and TRBJ1-1; D is unresolved. V dropped 4 bases and J dropped 6 bases, with 9 bases sitting between them. Germline V gene lookup returns CDR1 MNHEY and CDR2 SVGAGI. CDR3 size: 12 residues.

The chain recombines TRBV7-2 with TRBJ2-1; 10 bases are a match to TRBD2. Looked up from germline, CDR1 is SGHTA and CDR2 is FQGNSA. The CDR3 has 15 amino acids. V dropped 4 bases and J dropped 4; count of bases not matched to a gene: 4. DNA of the CDR3: TGTGCCAGCAGCTCCACTAGCGGGGCTTACAATGAGCAGTTCTTC. This translates into CASSSTSGAYNEQFF.

This rearrangement joins TRBV19 to TRBJ2-5; maybe TRBD2 (5 bases). CDR1 and CDR2 (germline): LNHDA, SQIVND (reference sequence). This CDR3 has 13 amino acids. V gave up 2 bases and J gave up 4 bases, with 8 bases separating them. The CDR3 nucleotides read TGTGCCAGTAGTATAACGAGGGTAGAGACCCAGTACTTC. Its protein product is CASSITRVETQYF. Supplemented by reference TRBV19 and TRBJ2-5, the full variable domain reads DGGITQSPKYLFRKEGQNVTLSCEQNLNHDAMYWYRQDPGQGLRLIYYSQIVNDFQKGDIAEGYSVSREKKESFPLTVTSAQKNPTAFYLCASSITRVETQYFGPGTRLLVL.

The chain has TRBV6-1 and TRBJ2-1; 8 nucleotides match TRBD2. V trimming: 8 bases; J trimming: 3 bases; junction bases outside the gene matches: 6. Germline values: CDR1 MNHNS, CDR2 SASEGT. This CDR3 is 14 amino acids long. The CDR3: CASRGGLGYNEQFF. The CDR3 bases are TGTGCCAGCCGAGGGGGACTAGGCTACAATGAGCAGTTCTTC.

The chain employs TRBV25-1 and TRBJ1-1; a possible D gene is TRBD1 (5 bases). From germline, CDR1 is MGHDK and CDR2 SYGVNS. V was clipped by 8 bases and J by 1 base, with 14 bases between them. This CDR3 contains 14 residues. The chain's CDR3 is CASDTGWGNTEAFF. The CDR3 bases are TGTGCCAGCGATACAGGATGGGGGAACACTGAAGCTTTCTTT.

The chain links TRBV9 to TRBJ2-3; 7 bases are shared with TRBD2. Germline loops: CDR1 SGDLS, CDR2 YYNGEE. This CDR3 has 16 residues. Trimming removed 0 bases from V and 2 bases from J; junction bases left unmatched: 6. CDR3 region: CASSVGPAGFTDTQYF. The CDR3 region has the DNA TGTGCCAGCAGCGTAGGGCCAGCGGGATTCACAGATACGCAGTATTTT.

The rearrangement links TRBV25-1 to TRBJ1-6; D unclear. CDR3 size: 15 residues. Between the trimmed V and J ends, which lost 3 bases and 6 bases, there was a span of 12 bases. The germline V gene encodes CDR1 MGHDK and CDR2 SYGVNS. This CDR3 reads CASSDSKRINSPLHF. The CDR3 region has the DNA TGTGCCAGCAGTGATTCGAAGCGGATTAATTCACCCCTCCACTTT. Looking up the rest from reference TRBV25-1 and TRBJ1-6 gives the full variable domain: EADIYQTPRYLVIGTGKKITLECSQTMGHDKMYWYQQDPGMELHLIHYSYGVNSTEKGDLSSESTVSRIRTEHFPLTLESARPSHTSQYLCASSDSKRINSPLHFGNGTRLTVT.

J is TRBJ2-1 and V is TRBV28, with 8 bases aligning to TRBD2. Germline CDR1 is MDHEN and CDR2 is SYDVKM. Losses at the gene ends were 4 bases for V and 15 bases for J; bases not matched to a gene: 5. This CDR3 is built from 11 residues. The CDR3 DNA reads TGTGCCAGCAGTTCCCTAGCGGGTGTGTTCTTC. This codes for CASSSLAGVFF.

V usage is TRBV18 and J usage is TRBJ1-2; 7 bases line up with TRBD1. The germline V gene has CDR1 KGHSH and CDR2 LQKENI. The CDR3 has 15 residues. V shed 3 bases, J shed 8 bases, and the junction held 12 bases outside the gene matches. The CDR3 DNA is TGTGCCAGCTCACCCATTGACAGGGAAGGGCACGGCTACACCTTC. Protein product: CASSPIDREGHGYTF.

This chain uses TRBV25-1 with TRBJ1-6, with 7 positions matching TRBD1. The CDR3 extends over 15 amino acids. V shed 5 bases and J 7 bases; nucleotides not matched to a gene: 8. From germline, CDR1 is MGHDK and CDR2 SYGVNS. CDR3 loop: CASSWAGQLNSPLHF. DNA for the CDR3: TGTGCCAGCAGTTGGGCGGGACAGCTAAATTCACCCCTCCACTTT.

The chain couples TRBV7-8 to TRBJ1-4; weak D call: TRBD1 (6 bases). The CDR3 length is 16 residues. CDR1 SGHVS and CDR2 FQNEAQ come from the germline V gene. V gave up 0 bases and J gave up 7 bases, with 15 bases separating them. The CDR3 is CASSLAAQGGREKLFF. CDR3 nucleotide sequence: TGTGCCAGCAGCTTAGCCGCACAGGGCGGACGTGAAAAACTGTTTTTT.

J is TRBJ1-1 and V is TRBV6-5; D perhaps matches TRBD1 (5 bases). The CDR3 loop spans 12 amino acids. Germline assignment: CDR1 MNHEY and CDR2 SVGAGI. Trimming stripped 2 bases from V and 14 bases from J, with 15 bases between. The CDR3 nucleotides are TGTGCCAGCAGTTACGATGGGGGGAGGCGGTTCTTT. Encoded protein: CASSYDGGRRFF.

The J gene is TRBJ2-3, the V gene TRBV9, with 12 bases identical to TRBD2. From germline, CDR1 is SGDLS and CDR2 YYNGEE. This CDR3 has 16 residues. J lost 1 base, V lost 4 bases, and 4 bases had no gene match. The CDR3 region has the DNA TGTGCCAGCAGCATTCTAGCGGGGGGGGGCACAGATACGCAGTATTTT. Its protein product is CASSILAGGGTDTQYF.

The chain employs TRBV2 and TRBJ2-3, with TRBD2 as a possible D gene (5 bases). This CDR3 is 12 amino acids long. Germline V gene data show CDR1 as SNHLY and CDR2 as FYNNEI. Trimming shortened V by 4 bases and J by 9 bases, and 11 bases separated the two germline ends. CDR3 amino acids: CASSADYSTQYF. The CDR3 region has the DNA TGTGCCAGCAGTGCAGACTACTCGACGCAGTATTTT. Based on the CDR3 plus reference TRBV2 and TRBJ2-3, the full variable domain is EPEVTQTPSHQVTQMGQEVILRCVPISNHLYFYWYRQILGQKVEFLVSFYNNEISEKSEIFDDQFSVERPDGSNFTLKIRSTKLEDSAMYFCASSADYSTQYFGPGTRLTVL.